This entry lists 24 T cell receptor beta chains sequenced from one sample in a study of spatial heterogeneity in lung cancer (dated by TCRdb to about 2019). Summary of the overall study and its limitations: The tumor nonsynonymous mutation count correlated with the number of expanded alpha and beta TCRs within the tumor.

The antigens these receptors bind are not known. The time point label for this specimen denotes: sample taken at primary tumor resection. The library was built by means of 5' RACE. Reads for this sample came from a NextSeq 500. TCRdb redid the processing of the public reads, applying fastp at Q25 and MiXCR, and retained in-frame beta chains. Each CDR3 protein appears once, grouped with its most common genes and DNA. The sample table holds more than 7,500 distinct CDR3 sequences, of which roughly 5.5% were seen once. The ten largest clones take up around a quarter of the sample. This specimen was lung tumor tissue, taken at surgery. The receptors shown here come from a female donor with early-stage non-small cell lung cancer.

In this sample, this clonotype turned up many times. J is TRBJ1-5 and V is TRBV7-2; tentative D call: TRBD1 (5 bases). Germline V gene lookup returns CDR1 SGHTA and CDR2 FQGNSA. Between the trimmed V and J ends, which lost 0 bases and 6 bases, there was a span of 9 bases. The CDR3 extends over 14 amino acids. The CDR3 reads CASSLARVFQPQHF. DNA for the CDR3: TGTGCCAGCAGCTTAGCCAGGGTGTTTCAGCCCCAGCATTTT.

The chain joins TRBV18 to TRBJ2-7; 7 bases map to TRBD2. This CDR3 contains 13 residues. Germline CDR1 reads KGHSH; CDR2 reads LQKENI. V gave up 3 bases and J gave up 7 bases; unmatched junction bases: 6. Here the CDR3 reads CASSPSGEGEQYF. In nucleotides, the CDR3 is TGTGCCAGCTCACCCTCTGGGGAGGGGGAGCAGTACTTC.

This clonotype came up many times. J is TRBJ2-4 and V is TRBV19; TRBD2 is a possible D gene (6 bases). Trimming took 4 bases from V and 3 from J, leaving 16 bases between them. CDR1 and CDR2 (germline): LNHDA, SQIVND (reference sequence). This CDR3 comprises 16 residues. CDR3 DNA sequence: TGTGCCAGTAGTACCTCCCAGGGAGGCTACAAAAACATTCAGTACTTC. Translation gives CASSTSQGGYKNIQYF.

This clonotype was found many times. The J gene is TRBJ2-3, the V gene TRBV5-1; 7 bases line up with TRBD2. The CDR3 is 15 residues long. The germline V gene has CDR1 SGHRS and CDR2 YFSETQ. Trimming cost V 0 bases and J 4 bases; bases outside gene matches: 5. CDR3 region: CASSLETSTADTQYF. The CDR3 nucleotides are TGCGCCAGCAGCTTGGAGACTAGCACGGCAGATACGCAGTATTTT.

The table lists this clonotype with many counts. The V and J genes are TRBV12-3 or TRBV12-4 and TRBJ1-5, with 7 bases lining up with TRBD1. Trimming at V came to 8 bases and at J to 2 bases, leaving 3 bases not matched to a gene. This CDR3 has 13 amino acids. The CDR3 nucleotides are TGTGCCAGCTCCAGGGGGGGCAATCAGCCCCAGCATTTT. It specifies CASSRGGNQPQHF.

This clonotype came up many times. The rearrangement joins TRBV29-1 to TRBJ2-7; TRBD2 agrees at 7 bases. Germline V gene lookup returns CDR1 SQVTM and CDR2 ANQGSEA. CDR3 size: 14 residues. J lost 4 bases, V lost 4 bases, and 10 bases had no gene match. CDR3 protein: CSVVGGSFPYEQYF. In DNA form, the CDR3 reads TGCAGCGTTGTCGGGGGGAGTTTCCCGTACGAGCAGTACTTC.

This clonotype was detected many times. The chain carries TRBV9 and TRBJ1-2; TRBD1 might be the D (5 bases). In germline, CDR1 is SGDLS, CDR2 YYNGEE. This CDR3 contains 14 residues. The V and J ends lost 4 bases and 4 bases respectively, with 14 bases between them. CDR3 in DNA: TGTGCCAGCAGCCAGAACAATGGGGGCTATGGCTACACCTTC. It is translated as CASSQNNGGYGYTF.

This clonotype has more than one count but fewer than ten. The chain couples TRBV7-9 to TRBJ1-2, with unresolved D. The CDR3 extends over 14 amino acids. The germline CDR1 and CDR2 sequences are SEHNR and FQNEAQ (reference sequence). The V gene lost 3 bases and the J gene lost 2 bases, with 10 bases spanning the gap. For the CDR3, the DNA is TGTGCCAGCAGCTTCTTGGCAACGAACTATGGCTACACCTTC. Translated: CASSFLATNYGYTF. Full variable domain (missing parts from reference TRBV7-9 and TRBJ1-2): DTGVSQNPRHKITKRGQNVTFRCDPISEHNRLYWYRQTLGQGPEFLTYFQNEAQLEKSRLLSDRFSAERPKGSFSTLEIQRTEQGDSAMYLCASSFLATNYGYTFGSGTRLTVV.

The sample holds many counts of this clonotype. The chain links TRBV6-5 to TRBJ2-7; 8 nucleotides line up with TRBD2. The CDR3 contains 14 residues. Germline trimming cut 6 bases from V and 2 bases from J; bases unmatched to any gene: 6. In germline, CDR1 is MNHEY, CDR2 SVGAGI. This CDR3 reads CASRVAGSAYEQYF. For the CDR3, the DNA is TGTGCCAGCAGGGTAGCGGGATCGGCCTACGAGCAGTACTTC.

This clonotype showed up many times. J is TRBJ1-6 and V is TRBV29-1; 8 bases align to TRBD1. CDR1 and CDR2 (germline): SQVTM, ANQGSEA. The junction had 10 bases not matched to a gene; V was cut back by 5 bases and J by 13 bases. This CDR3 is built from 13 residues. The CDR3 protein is CSVKSAGGSPLHF. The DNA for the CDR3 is TGCAGCGTTAAATCGGCAGGGGGCTCGCCCCTCCACTTT. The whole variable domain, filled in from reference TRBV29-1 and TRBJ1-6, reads SAVISQKPSRDICQRGTSLTIQCQVDSQVTMMFWYRQQPGQSLTLIATANQGSEATYESGFVIDKFPISRPNLTFSTLTVSNMSPEDSSIYLCSVKSAGGSPLHFGNGTRLTVT.

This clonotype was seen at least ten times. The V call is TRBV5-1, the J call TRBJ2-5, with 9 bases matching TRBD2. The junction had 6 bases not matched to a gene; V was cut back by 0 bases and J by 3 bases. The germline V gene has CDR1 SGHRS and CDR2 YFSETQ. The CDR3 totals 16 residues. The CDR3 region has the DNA TGCGCCAGCAGCTTGGAGGTAGCGGGGGAGAAAGAGACCCAGTACTTC. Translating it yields CASSLEVAGEKETQYF.

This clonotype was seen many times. The CDR3 protein is CASSLSTEGTEAFF. The CDR3 DNA is TGTGCCAGCAGCTTGTCCACCGAAGGGACTGAAGCTTTCTTT. The chain joins TRBV5-6 to TRBJ1-1; D is ambiguous. Looked up from germline, CDR1 is SGHDT and CDR2 is YYEEEE. V gave up 1 base and J gave up 5 bases, with 12 bases separating them. The CDR3 contains 14 residues.

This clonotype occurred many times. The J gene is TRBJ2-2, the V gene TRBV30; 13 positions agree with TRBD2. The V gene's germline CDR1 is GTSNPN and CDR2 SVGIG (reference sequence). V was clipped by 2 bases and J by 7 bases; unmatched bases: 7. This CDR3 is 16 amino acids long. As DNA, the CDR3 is TGTGCCTGGAGTAGAGGACTAGCGGGAGCAATCGGGGAGCTGTTTTTT. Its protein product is CAWSRGLAGAIGELFF. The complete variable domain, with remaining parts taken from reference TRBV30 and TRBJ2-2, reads SQTIHQWPATLVQPVGSPLSLECTVEGTSNPNLYWYRQAAGRGLQLLFYSVGIGQISSEVPQNLSASRPQDRQFILSSKKLLLSDSGFYLCAWSRGLAGAIGELFFGEGSRLTVL.

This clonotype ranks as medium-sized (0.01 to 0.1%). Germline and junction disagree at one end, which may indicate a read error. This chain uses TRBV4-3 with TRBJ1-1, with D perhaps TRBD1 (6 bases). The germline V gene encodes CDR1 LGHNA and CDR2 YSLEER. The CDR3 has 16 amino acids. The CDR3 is CASSQEHLGAETAAFF. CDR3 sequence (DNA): TGCGCCAGCAGCCAAGAGCACCTGGGGGCCGAAACTGCAGCTTTCTTT.

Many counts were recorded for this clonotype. CDR3 DNA sequence: TGCAGTGCTCACGGGCGGGAAGAGACCCAGTACTTC. Amino acids: CSAHGREETQYF. The chain is built from TRBV20-1 and TRBJ2-5; tentative D call: TRBD2 (5 bases). Looked up from germline, CDR1 is DFQATT and CDR2 is SNEGSKA (reference sequence). V lost 5 bases and J lost 3, with 10 bases in between. The CDR3 extends over 12 amino acids.

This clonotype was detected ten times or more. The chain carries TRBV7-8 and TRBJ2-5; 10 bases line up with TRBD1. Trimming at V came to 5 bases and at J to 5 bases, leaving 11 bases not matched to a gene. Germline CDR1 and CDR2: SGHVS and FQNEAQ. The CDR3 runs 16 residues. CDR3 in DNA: TGTGCCAGCAGCACCGTAGGGGGACAGGGGCGTGAGACCCAGTACTTC. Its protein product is CASSTVGGQGRETQYF.

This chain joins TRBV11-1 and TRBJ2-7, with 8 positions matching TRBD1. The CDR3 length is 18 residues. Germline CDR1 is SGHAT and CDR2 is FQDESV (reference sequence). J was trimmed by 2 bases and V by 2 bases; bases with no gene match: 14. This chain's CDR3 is CASSLRSGGGSFAYEQYF. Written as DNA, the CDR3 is TGTGCCAGCAGCTTACGATCAGGGGGCGGAAGCTTTGCCTACGAGCAGTACTTC.

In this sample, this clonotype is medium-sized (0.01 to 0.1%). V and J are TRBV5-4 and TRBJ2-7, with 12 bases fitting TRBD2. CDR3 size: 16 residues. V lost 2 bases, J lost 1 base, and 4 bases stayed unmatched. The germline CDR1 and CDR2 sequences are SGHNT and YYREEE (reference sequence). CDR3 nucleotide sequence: TGTGCCAGCAGCTTCCGACTAGCGGGAGCATCCTACGAGCAGTACTTC. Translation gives CASSFRLAGASYEQYF.

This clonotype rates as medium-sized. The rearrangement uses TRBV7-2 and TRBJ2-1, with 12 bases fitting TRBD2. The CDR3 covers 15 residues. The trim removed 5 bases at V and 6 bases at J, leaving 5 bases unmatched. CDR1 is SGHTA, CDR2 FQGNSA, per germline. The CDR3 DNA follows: TGTGCCAGCAGCCCTACTAGCGGGGGGCGCAATGAGCAGTTCTTC. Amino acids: CASSPTSGGRNEQFF. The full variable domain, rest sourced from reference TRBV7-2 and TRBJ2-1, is GAGVSQSPSNKVTEKGKDVELRCDPISGHTALYWYRQSLGQGLEFLIYFQGNSAPDKSGLPSDRFSAERTGGSVSTLTIQRTQQEDSAVYLCASSPTSGGRNEQFFGPGTRLTVL.

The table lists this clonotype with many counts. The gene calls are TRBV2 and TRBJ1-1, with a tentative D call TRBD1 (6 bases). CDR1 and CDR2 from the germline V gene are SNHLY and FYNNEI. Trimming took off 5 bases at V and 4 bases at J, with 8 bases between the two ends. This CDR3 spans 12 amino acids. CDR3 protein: CASSQGFTEAFF. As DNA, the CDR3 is TGTGCCAGCAGTCAGGGGTTCACTGAAGCTTTCTTT.

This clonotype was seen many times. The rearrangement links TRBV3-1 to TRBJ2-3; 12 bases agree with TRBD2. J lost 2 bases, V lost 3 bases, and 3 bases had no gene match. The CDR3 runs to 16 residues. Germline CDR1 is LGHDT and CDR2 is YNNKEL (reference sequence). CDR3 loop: CASSQASGGATDTQYF. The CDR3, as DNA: TGTGCCAGCAGCCAGGCTAGCGGGGGGGCCACAGATACGCAGTATTTT.

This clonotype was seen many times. The CDR3 sequence: CASSLVGGMGNQPQHF. DNA for the CDR3: TGTGCCAGCAGCTTAGTTGGGGGGATGGGCAATCAGCCCCAGCATTTT. The chain uses TRBV7-2 and TRBJ1-5, with a weak D call TRBD1 (5 bases). Germline values: CDR1 SGHTA, CDR2 FQGNSA. With 1 base removed from V and 2 bases from J, the gap between germline ends came to 12 bases. The CDR3 is made up of 16 amino acids.

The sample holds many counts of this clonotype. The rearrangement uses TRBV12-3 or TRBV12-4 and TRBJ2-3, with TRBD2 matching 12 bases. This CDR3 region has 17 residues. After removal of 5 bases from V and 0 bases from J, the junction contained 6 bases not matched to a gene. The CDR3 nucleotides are TGTGCCAGCAGTGCAGGGGGGACTAGCGGGAGCACAGATACGCAGTATTTT. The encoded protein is CASSAGGTSGSTDTQYF.

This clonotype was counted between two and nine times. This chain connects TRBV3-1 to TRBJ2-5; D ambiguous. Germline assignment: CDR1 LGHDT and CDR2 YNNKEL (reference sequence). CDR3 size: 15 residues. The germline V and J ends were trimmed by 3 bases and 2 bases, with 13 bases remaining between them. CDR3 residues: CASSHYRDGQETQYF. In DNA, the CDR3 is TGTGCCAGCAGCCATTACAGAGACGGTCAAGAGACCCAGTACTTC.